This TCR beta chain was sequenced for a study of shared clonotypes between healthy human individuals. The wider study: A donor's plate count was three for CD4 naive and three for CD4 memory; CD8 naive had two and CD8 memory one.

Clones were read by immunoSEQ multiplex PCR, and TCRdb kept only the in-frame ones, dropping some. Of approximately 2,000,000 clones listed, 85% to 95% were seen once; the top ten hold more than 0.35%. CDR3 length: 15 amino acids. Per germline, CDR1 SGHTA and CDR2 FQGTGA. Deletions cut 5 bases from V and 5 bases from J, with 19 bases between. The sample comprised naive CD4+ T cells from PBMCs. Specified subset: CD45RA+ positively selected. The source of this sequence is a man aged 18-30 years in good health. Some clones in this sample may be carry-over from other donors' samples. The chain recombines TRBV7-3 with TRBJ2-7; maybe TRBD2 (6 bases). The CDR3 reads CASSQNAGGDHEQYF. In DNA, the CDR3 is TGTGCCAGCAGCCAGAACGCGGGCGGGGACCACGAGCAGTACTTC.